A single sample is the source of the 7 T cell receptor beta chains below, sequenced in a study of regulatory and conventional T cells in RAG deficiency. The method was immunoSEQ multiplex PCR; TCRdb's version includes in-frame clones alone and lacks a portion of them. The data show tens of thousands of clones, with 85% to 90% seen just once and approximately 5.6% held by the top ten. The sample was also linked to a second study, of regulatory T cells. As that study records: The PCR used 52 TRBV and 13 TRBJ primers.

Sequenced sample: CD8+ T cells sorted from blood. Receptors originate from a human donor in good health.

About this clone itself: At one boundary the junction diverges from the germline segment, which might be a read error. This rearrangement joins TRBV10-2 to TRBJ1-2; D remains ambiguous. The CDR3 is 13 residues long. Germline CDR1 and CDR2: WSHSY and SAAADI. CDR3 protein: CASRESVLDGYTF. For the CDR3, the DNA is TGCGCCAGCAGGGAGTCAGTCTTGGATGGCTACACCTTC.

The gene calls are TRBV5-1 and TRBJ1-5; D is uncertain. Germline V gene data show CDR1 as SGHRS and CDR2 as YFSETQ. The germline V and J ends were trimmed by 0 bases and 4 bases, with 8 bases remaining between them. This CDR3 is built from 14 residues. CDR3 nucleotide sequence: TGCGCCAGCAGCTTGGCTTCAGGTAATCAGCCCCAGCATTTT. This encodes CASSLASGNQPQHF.

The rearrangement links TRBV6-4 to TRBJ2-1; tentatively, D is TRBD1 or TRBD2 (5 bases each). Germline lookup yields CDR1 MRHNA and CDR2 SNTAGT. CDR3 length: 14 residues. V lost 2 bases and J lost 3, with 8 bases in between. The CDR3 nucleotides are TGTGCCAGCAGTGACGGGGGAGACTACAATGAGCAGTTCTTC. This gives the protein CASSDGGDYNEQFF.

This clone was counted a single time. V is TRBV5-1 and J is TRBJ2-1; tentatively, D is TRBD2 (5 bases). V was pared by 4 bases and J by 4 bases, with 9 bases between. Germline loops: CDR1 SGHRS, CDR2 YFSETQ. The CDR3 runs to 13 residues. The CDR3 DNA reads TGCGCCAGCAGCGCCCTAGCTTACAATGAGCAGTTCTTC. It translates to CASSALAYNEQFF. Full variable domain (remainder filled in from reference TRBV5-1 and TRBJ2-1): KAGVTQTPRYLIKTRGQQVTLSCSPISGHRSVSWYQQTPGQGLQFLFEYFSETQRNKGNFPGRFSGRQFSNSRSEMNVSTLELGDSALYLCASSALAYNEQFFGPGTRLTVL.

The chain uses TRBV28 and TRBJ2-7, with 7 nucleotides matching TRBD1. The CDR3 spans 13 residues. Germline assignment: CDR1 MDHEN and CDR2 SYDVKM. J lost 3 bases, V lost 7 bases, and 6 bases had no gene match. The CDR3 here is CASIHRQGYEQYF. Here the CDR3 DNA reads TGTGCCAGCATTCATCGACAGGGCTACGAGCAGTACTTC. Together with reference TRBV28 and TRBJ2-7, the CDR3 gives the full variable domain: DVKVTQSSRYLVKRTGEKVFLECVQDMDHENMFWYRQDPGLGLRLIYFSYDVKMKEKGDIPEGYSVSREKKERFSLILESASTNQTSMYLCASIHRQGYEQYFGPGTRLTVT.

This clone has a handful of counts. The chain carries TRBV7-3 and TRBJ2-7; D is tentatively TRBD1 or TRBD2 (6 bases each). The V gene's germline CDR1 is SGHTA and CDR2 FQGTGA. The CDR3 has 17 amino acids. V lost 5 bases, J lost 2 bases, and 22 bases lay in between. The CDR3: CASSPMTARGVTYEQYF. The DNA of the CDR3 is TGTGCCAGCAGCCCCATGACGGCGAGGGGGGTAACCTACGAGCAGTACTTC.

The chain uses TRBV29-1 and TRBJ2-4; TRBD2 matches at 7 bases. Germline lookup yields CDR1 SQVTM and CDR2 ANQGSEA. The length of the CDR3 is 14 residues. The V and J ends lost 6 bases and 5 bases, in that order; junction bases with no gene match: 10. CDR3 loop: CSVFAGGSENIQYF. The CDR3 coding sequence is TGCAGCGTCTTTGCCGGGGGGTCCGAAAACATTCAGTACTTC. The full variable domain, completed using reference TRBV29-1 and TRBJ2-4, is SAVISQKPSRDICQRGTSLTIQCQVDSQVTMMFWYRQQPGQSLTLIATANQGSEATYESGFVIDKFPISRPNLTFSTLTVSNMSPEDSSIYLCSVFAGGSENIQYFGAGTRLSVL.